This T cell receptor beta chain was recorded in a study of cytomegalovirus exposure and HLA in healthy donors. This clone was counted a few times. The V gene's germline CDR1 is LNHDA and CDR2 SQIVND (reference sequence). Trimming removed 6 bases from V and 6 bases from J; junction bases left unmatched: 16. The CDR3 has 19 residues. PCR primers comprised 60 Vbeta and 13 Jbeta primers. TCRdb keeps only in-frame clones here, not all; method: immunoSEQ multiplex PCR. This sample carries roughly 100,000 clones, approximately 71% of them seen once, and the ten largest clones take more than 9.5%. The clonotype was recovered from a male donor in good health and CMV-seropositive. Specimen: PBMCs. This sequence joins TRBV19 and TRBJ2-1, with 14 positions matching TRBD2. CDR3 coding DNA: TGTGCCAGTAGCCCTCCGGGACTAGCGGGAGTAAAGGGTAGCAATGAGCAGTTCTTC. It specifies CASSPPGLAGVKGSNEQFF.